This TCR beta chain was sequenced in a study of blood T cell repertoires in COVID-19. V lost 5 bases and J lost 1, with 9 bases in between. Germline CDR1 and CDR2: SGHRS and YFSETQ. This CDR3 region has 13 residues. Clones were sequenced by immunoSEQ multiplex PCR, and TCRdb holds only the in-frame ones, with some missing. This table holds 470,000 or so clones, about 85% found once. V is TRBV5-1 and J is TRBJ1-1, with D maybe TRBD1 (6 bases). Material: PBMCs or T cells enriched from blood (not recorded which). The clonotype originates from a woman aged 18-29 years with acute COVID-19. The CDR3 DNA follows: TGCGCCAGCAGACAACAGGGGAACACTGAAGCTTTCTTT. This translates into CASRQQGNTEAFF.